This T cell receptor (beta chain) was obtained from a study of OX40 agonist ivuxolimab in advanced cancers. Background for the entire study: Ivuxolimab, which targeted the costimulatory receptor OX40 (CD134), was an agonistic, fully human IgG2 monoclonal antibody. In the dose-escalation cohort, 82.7% of patients were male, and the mean age was approximately 60 years, with a range of about 20 to 79. The paper covers the monotherapy dose-escalation part of the phase I ivuxolimab trial, which included N of about 56 patients. Patients were allowed to have had prior anti-PD-1, anti-PD-L1 or anti-CTLA-4 therapy, and 40% of the dose-escalation patients had previously received checkpoint inhibitors. Among the approximately 50 dose-escalation patients, around 20 had hepatocellular carcinoma, 15 melanoma, 9 renal cell carcinoma and 9 head and neck cancer. Intravenous ivuxolimab was administered to patients every 2 weeks at six dose levels: 0.01, 0.1, 0.3, 1.5, 3 and 10 mg/kg. Peripheral TCRbeta sequencing aimed to test whether ivuxolimab altered TCR sequence diversity and caused clonal T-cell expansion. Partial responses occurred in three dose-escalation patients, of whom one had hepatocellular carcinoma and two had cutaneous melanoma.

Genomic DNA was isolated from the sorted cells so that the TCRbeta CDR3 region could be sequenced. The immunoSEQ Assay was used for sequencing of TCRbeta CDR3 regions. TCRdb obtained this table from immuneACCESS and retained in-frame rearrangements with V and J assigned. These tables miss some clones; where compared with another copy, unresolved V genes account for less than half of the shortfall, and the remainder is unexplained. The sample has approximately 62,000 clones on record, nearly 95% of them singletons. The ten most abundant clones make up roughly 12% of the sample. Comments on this clone: No cognate antigen has been identified for it. Per-nucleotide qualities are absent, and no much larger clonotype sits a single base away.

In the germline V gene, CDR1 corresponds to SGHRS and CDR2 to YFSETQ. The CDR3 has 17 amino acids, counting the end cysteine and phenylalanine. The read is trimmed to its CDR3 DNA, 51 bases read in frame from base 1. V and J lose 4 bases and 0 bases, and a span of 19 bases separates them. Patients with a history of autoimmune disease or receiving systemic immunosuppression were excluded from the trial. Peripheral blood for TCR sequencing was drawn from every dose cohort at baseline, at cycle 4 day 1 and at cycle 7 day 1. Samples were obtained from an open-label, multicenter, first-in-human phase I dose-escalation trial of ivuxolimab. Adults with locally advanced or metastatic head and neck squamous cell, hepatocellular, melanoma or renal cell carcinoma were enrolled in the trial. Before TCR sequencing, CD4+ T cells and CD8+ T cells from peripheral blood were sorted into separate populations. General findings and caveats noted by the study authors: Low levels of normalized T-cell clonal expansion were also seen in some patients who did not respond. Clonal expansion of both CD4+ and CD8+ blood T cells was observed from baseline to week 6 at doses 0.1 to 3.0 mg/kg. The antigen specificity of the peripheral T cells that underwent clonal expansion was not determined. On average, CD8+ T cells showed more expanded clones than CD4+ T cells after ivuxolimab. In the 0.1-3.0 mg/kg groups, partial responders had among the lowest normalized peripheral clonal expansion, particularly in CD8+ T cells.

The chain uses TRBV5-1 and TRBJ2-5; a weak D assignment points to TRBD2 (6 bases agree). This TCR came from an adult with an advanced solid tumor such as melanoma, head and neck, liver or kidney cancer. This sample comprised CD4+ or CD8+ T cells sorted from blood, obtained in a trial of the OX40 agonist ivuxolimab. Here the CDR3 is given as CASSPTGLESYQETQYF. The sequenced DNA: TGCGCCAGCAGCCCTACGGGACTGGAGTCGTACCAAGAGACCCAGTACTTC.